The 7 T cell receptor beta chains below were found in one sample sequenced in a study of cytomegalovirus exposure and HLA in healthy donors (dated by TCRdb to 2015 to 2018). Receptor amplification or capture employed the immunoSEQ multiplex PCR assay. A mixture of 60 forward primers for TCR Vbeta segments and 13 reverse primers for TCR Jbeta segments was used in the multiplex PCR. Drawn from immuneACCESS, this table holds only the in-frame rearrangements with V and J called that TCRdb kept. Clones are partly lost; checked studies trace under half to an unresolved V gene and leave the rest unexplained. This sample is represented by under 150,000 clones; approximately 80% of them were singletons. The ten largest clonotypes hold 1% to 1.5% of the sample. The sequenced material came from PBMCs. The receptors were sampled from a girl aged 2 to 9 in good health and CMV-seronegative.

The CDR3 is CASSLTDNTEAFF. CDR3 nucleotides: TGTGCCAGCAGTCTTACAGATAACACTGAAGCTTTCTTT. V usage is TRBV7-9 and J usage is TRBJ1-1, with D uncertain. Germline V gives CDR1 SEHNR, CDR2 FQNEAQ (reference sequence). The CDR3 totals 13 residues. V lost 6 bases and J lost 2, with 10 bases in between.

The rearrangement joins TRBV7-8 to TRBJ2-7; D might be TRBD1 (6 bases). The CDR3 spans 14 residues. V gave up 5 bases and J gave up 5 bases, with 16 bases separating them. The germline V gene has CDR1 SGHVS and CDR2 FQNEAQ. The CDR3 nucleotides are TGTGCCAGCAGCCCCTTTCCTGGGGGCCACGAGCAGTACTTC. It yields the protein CASSPFPGGHEQYF.

The V gene is TRBV29-1, the J gene TRBJ2-4; 8 bases line up with TRBD1. Per germline, CDR1 SQVTM and CDR2 ANQGSEA. V was clipped by 5 bases and J by 12 bases; unmatched bases: 9. This CDR3 spans 12 amino acids. Here the CDR3 reads CSVLQGVGYQYF. The CDR3 nucleotides read TGCAGCGTTCTACAGGGGGTCGGATATCAGTACTTC.

This rearrangement joins TRBV4-2 to TRBJ2-3; 8 bases agree with TRBD1. This CDR3 spans 16 amino acids. The ends lost 0 bases at V and 6 bases at J; junction bases unmatched: 8. The germline CDR1 and CDR2 sequences are LGHNA and YNFKEQ. CDR3 region: CASSQENRGYYDTQYF. As DNA, the CDR3 is TGTGCCAGCAGCCAAGAGAACAGGGGGTACTATGATACGCAGTATTTT.

The rearrangement joins TRBV5-1 to TRBJ1-6; D gene uncertain. Per the germline V gene, CDR1 is SGHRS and CDR2 is YFSETQ. The CDR3 loop spans 13 amino acids. V shed 7 bases and J shed 7 bases, with 12 bases lying between them. The CDR3 nucleotides are TGCGCCAGCGGGCAGGATTCAAATTCACCCCTCCACTTT. This encodes CASGQDSNSPLHF.

The chain is built from TRBV5-1 and TRBJ2-5; D might be TRBD1 (5 bases). V was trimmed by 4 bases and J by 5 bases, leaving 15 bases between them. The germline V gene encodes CDR1 SGHRS and CDR2 YFSETQ. This CDR3 region has 14 residues. The CDR3 region has the DNA TGCGCCAGCAGCCCCTCGGCAGGGTTCGAGACCCAGTACTTC. Amino acids: CASSPSAGFETQYF.

This chain links TRBV14 with TRBJ1-2, with D maybe TRBD1 (6 bases). Germline CDR1 reads SGHDN; CDR2 reads FVKESK. The V end lost 1 base, the J end lost 6 bases, and 12 bases lay between the germline ends. The CDR3 is 14 amino acids. This chain's CDR3 is CASSQVQGTHGYTF. CDR3 DNA sequence: TGTGCCAGCAGCCAAGTACAGGGTACGCATGGCTACACCTTC.